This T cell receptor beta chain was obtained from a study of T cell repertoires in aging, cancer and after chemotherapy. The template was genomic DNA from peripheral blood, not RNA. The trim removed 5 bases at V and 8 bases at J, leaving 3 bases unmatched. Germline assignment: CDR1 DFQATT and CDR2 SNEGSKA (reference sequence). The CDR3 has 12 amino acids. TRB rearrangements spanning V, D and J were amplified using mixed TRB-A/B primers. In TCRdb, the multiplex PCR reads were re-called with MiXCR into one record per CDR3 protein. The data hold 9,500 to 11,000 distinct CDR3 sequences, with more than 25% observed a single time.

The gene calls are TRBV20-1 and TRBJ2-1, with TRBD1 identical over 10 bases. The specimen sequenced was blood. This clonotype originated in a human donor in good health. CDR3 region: CSAGGQGYEQFF. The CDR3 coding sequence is TGCAGTGCTGGGGGACAGGGGTATGAGCAGTTCTTC.